These T cell receptor beta chains were read from a single sample in a study of cytomegalovirus exposure and HLA in healthy donors. TCRdb's copy holds only in-frame clones and misses some; the assay was immunoSEQ multiplex PCR. The sample lists around 190,000 clones, almost 85% occurring once. The sequenced sample was PBMCs. These receptor sequences come from a woman aged 45-60 years in good health and CMV-seronegative. Both conserved end residues are part of each CDR3. A D gene is named only where the DNA matches it firmly. The listing skips clone size in some rows; elsewhere it reads once, few, many or a size class.

clone_size: few; j_call: TRBJ1-2; v_call: TRBV27; d_call: .; cdr3_nt: TGTGCCAGCAGTTTGGACGGGGGGCATGGCTACACCTTC; cdr3_aa: CASSLDGGHGYTF
clone_size: once; j_call: TRBJ2-7; v_call: TRBV28; d_call: .; cdr3_nt: TGTGCCAGCAGTTTACCTGGGGCCCTATACGAGCAGTACTTC; cdr3_aa: CASSLPGALYEQYF
clone_size: .; j_call: TRBJ2-1; v_call: TRBV6-5; d_call: TRBD1; cdr3_nt: TGTGCCAGCAGACCGGACAGGGGGTCCTACAATGAGCAGTTCTTC; cdr3_aa: CASRPDRGSYNEQFF
clone_size: .; j_call: TRBJ2-4; v_call: TRBV27; d_call: TRBD2; cdr3_nt: TGTGCCAGCAGTTCCAGCGGGAGGGCCAAAAACATTCAGTACTTC; cdr3_aa: CASSSSGRAKNIQYF
clone_size: .; j_call: TRBJ2-7; v_call: TRBV9; d_call: TRBD2; cdr3_nt: TGTGCCAGCAGCGAGTGGGAGGGGACTAGCGAGTTACAGGAGCAGTACTTC; cdr3_aa: CASSEWEGTSELQEQYF
clone_size: .; j_call: TRBJ2-1; v_call: TRBV11-1; d_call: .; cdr3_nt: TGTGCCAGCAGCGATCGGTCCACCGGTGCTCTAACCTACAATGAGCAGTTCTTC; cdr3_aa: CASSDRSTGALTYNEQFF
clone_size: .; j_call: TRBJ1-1; v_call: TRBV5-4; d_call: TRBD1; cdr3_nt: TGTGCCAGCAGCTTGGGGACAGGGGCGAACACTGAAGCTTTCTTT; cdr3_aa: CASSLGTGANTEAFF
clone_size: .; j_call: TRBJ2-2; v_call: TRBV4-1; d_call: TRBD1; cdr3_nt: TGCGCCTCAGGTGGTAGGACAGGGATAACCGGGGAGCTGTTTTTT; cdr3_aa: CASGGRTGITGELFF
clone_size: .; j_call: TRBJ2-2; v_call: TRBV28; d_call: .; cdr3_nt: TGTGCCAGCAGTTTATGGGGTGGGGGGTCGAGAGGGGAGCTGTTTTTT; cdr3_aa: CASSLWGGGSRGELFF
clone_size: .; j_call: TRBJ2-2; v_call: TRBV7-2; d_call: TRBD2; cdr3_nt: TGTGCCAGCAGCTCCACTAGCGGGAGTTACACCGGGGAGCTGTTTTTT; cdr3_aa: CASSSTSGSYTGELFF
clone_size: .; j_call: TRBJ2-1; v_call: TRBV7-2; d_call: TRBD1; cdr3_nt: TGTGCCAGCAGCCCTGGACAGGGAATCAATGAGCAGTTCTTC; cdr3_aa: CASSPGQGINEQFF
clone_size: .; j_call: TRBJ2-6; v_call: TRBV19; d_call: .; cdr3_nt: TGTGCCAGTAGCACCCCTGGGTCTAGCTCTGGGGCCAACGTCCTGACTTTC; cdr3_aa: CASSTPGSSSGANVLTF
clone_size: .; j_call: TRBJ2-5; v_call: TRBV4-1; d_call: TRBD2; cdr3_nt: TGCGCCAGCAGCCCAGGACTAGCGGGGCCCCAAGAGACCCAGTACTTC; cdr3_aa: CASSPGLAGPQETQYF
clone_size: .; j_call: TRBJ2-7; v_call: TRBV28; d_call: .; cdr3_nt: TGTGCCAGCAGCCTAGGACAAAGGATCCTGGGCGATTACGAGCAGTACTTC; cdr3_aa: CASSLGQRILGDYEQYF
clone_size: few; j_call: TRBJ2-2; v_call: TRBV6-6; d_call: TRBD1; cdr3_nt: TGTGCCAGCAGTTACGGACAGGTGCACACCGGGGAGCTGTTTTTT; cdr3_aa: CASSYGQVHTGELFF
clone_size: .; j_call: TRBJ1-4; v_call: TRBV6-1; d_call: .; cdr3_nt: TGTGCCAGCAGTGAAGATCGGCAGGATGAAAAACTGTTTTTT; cdr3_aa: CASSEDRQDEKLFF
clone_size: .; j_call: TRBJ2-5; v_call: TRBV27; d_call: TRBD2; cdr3_nt: TGTGCCAGCAGTTTTCAGGGCGGGAGGGGGGAGACCCAGTACTTC; cdr3_aa: CASSFQGGRGETQYF
clone_size: .; j_call: TRBJ2-7; v_call: TRBV6-5; d_call: TRBD1; cdr3_nt: TGTGCCAGCAGTGCGCGCCGGGACAGGACCTACGAGCAGTACTTC; cdr3_aa: CASSARRDRTYEQYF
clone_size: .; j_call: TRBJ2-1; v_call: TRBV29-1; d_call: TRBD1; cdr3_nt: TGCAGCGTCGATACAGGGGTCGAGCAGTTCTTC; cdr3_aa: CSVDTGVEQFF
clone_size: .; j_call: TRBJ2-6; v_call: TRBV30; d_call: .; cdr3_nt: TGTGCTCATAGAAGGGGCTCTGGGGCCAACGTCCTGACTTTC; cdr3_aa: CAHRRGSGANVLTF